The present entry profiles one TCR beta chain with its context. Its antigen remains undetermined. Base qualities were left out, and no much larger clone turns up one base away. The sample originates from a study of cytomegalovirus exposure and HLA in healthy donors (dated by TCRdb to the late 2010s). With respect to the entire study: An earlier analysis of approximately 600 of the donors reported approximately 270 Gb of sequence data and 117 million unique TCR beta sequences from approximately 180 million T cells. On average, roughly 250,000 unique TCR beta nucleotide sequences were sequenced per donor among a few hundred genotyped donors of the cohort, with 15% to 20% of those sequences being non-productive. HLA typing included class I and class II loci at four-digit resolution. Rather than drawing on any new phenotypic data, the later analysis identified candidate immune exposures from TCR beta sequences and the way those sequences occurred across donors. Donor age, sex, ethnicity and CMV serostatus were compiled alongside the repertoire data. The study aimed to test whether cataloging public T cell receptors could reveal signatures of past pathogen exposure. The number of donors typed differed by locus, with about 629-630 for A, B, C, DRB1 and DQB1, 522 for DQA1, over 600 for DPA1, and some 470 for DPB1. Of the roughly 400 genotyped donors, 65% to 90% fell in the genetic ancestry cluster associated with self-reported Caucasian donors. Every repertoire in the discovery cohort had been generated on one and the same sequencing platform. About 300 gigabases of sequencing data and around 87 million unique TCR sequences were included in an early release covering roughly 600 HLA-typed donors. Genome-wide SNP genotypes for about 65% of the 666 donors were used in a later genetic analysis, which treated that subset as a discovery cohort. The study combined high-throughput TCR immunosequencing, statistical association of individual TCRs with disease status, and machine learning to predict cytomegalovirus infection status. Using immunosequencing, the study profiled T cell repertoires from around 670 subjects and related those repertoires to cytomegalovirus serostatus. A handful of DR-DQ haplotypes were treated as single units for association and clustering because of strong linkage in the cohort. An earlier analysis of 587 of the donors applied high-throughput TCR beta sequencing to assess whether each TCR beta V gene segment acted as functional or pseudogenic. A later analysis re-examined previously published TCR beta repertoires from just over 650 donors and added high-resolution HLA genotyping to investigate patterns of TCR occurrence. In addition to the first cohort of roughly 700 subjects, a separate validation cohort of about 120 different subjects was used.

The protocol used for the library was the immunoSEQ multiplex PCR assay. The multiplex PCR relied on a mix of 60 forward primers for TCR Vbeta segments and 13 reverse primers for TCR Jbeta segments. The CDR3 region of rearranged TCR beta genes was amplified from genomic DNA by a multiplex PCR assay. Amplified TCR beta libraries were sequenced as 87-base-pair reads on the Illumina HiSeq System. In the original analysis: A later analysis counted about 80 million unique TCR beta chains across the roughly 700 repertoires, and some 12 million of these chains were shared by at least two donors. Raw reads were error-corrected and collapsed into unique sequences with a nearest-neighbor algorithm that merged closely related sequences to remove PCR and sequencing errors. CDR3 sequences were aligned to IMGT reference sequences to assign V, D and J gene segments. For a sequence to be retained, at least a six-nucleotide match to both a V gene segment and a J gene segment was required. A rearrangement counted as productive if the CDR3 had no stop codons and remained in frame with V and J, and every other rearrangement counted as non-productive. CDR3 was defined according to IMGT convention as the region running from the second conserved V-encoded cysteine to the conserved J-encoded phenylalanine. In an earlier analysis of roughly 610 of the donors, sequences lacking an unambiguous match to a single V gene segment were excluded. In an earlier analysis of several hundred of the donors, V segments were called functional above 56.7% productive rearrangements and were called segregating when the between-donor standard deviation exceeded 5%. To diagnose cytomegalovirus status from the catalog of TCR beta chain sequences, a statistical classification framework was built. A later analysis assigned V and J genes by comparing TCR nucleotide sequences with IMGT/GENE-DB human TR gene sequences. A later analysis assigned CDR3 sequences and most-parsimonious VDJ recombination scenarios with the TCRdist pipeline. A later analysis defined each TCR beta chain by its CDR3 amino acid sequence plus V-gene family, and excluded reads lacking a unique V-gene family. In a later analysis, approximately 590 highly shared, low-generation-probability nucleotide sequences were removed to address suspected cross-contamination and a sequencing artifact. In a later analysis, a clonal expansion index for each public chain was calculated from normalized within-repertoire ranks of inferred template counts. In a later analysis, generation probabilities were computed with a VDJ recombination model fitted to out-of-frame rearrangements, and the resulting probabilities were checked against IGoR. A later analysis scored TCR-TCR, TCR-HLA and TCR-CMV co-occurrence with hypergeometric tests, applying a repertoire-size bias correction to TCR pairs. A later analysis estimated false discovery rates by permuting HLA or CMV assignments 20 times. In a later analysis, co-occurring TCRs were grouped with DBSCAN, and TCRdist sequence similarity was added when clustering was performed within HLA-allele-positive subsets. For co-occurrence clustering, repertoires with fewer than 30,000 or more than 120,000 public chains were excluded, along with five repertoires with anomalous nucleotide sharing. As stored in TCRdb, this immuneACCESS dataset retains in-frame rearrangements with V and J assigned. A fraction of the clones does not appear; measured against another copy, unresolved V genes explain less than half of the discrepancy, and the remainder lacks a known reason. V and J calls and clone size are copied from that table; D and trimming were computed from the DNA. This sample comprises 150,000 to 200,000 clones, 75% to 90% of them detected only once. The ten most abundant clones make up 1.5% to 2% of the sample.

The cohort was made up of 666 healthy bone marrow donors. All cohort members were sampled while nominally healthy, although unrecorded immune exposures were likely present. The donor was CMV seronegative and belonged to the group of several hundred seronegative cohort members. A peripheral blood sample was provided by each donor, and peripheral blood mononuclear cells were used for TCR beta sequencing. Genomic DNA extraction from the blood cell samples was performed with the Qiagen DNeasy Blood Extraction Kit. Per the germline V gene, ENHRY is the CDR1 and SYGVKD is the CDR2. The CDR3 holds 13 amino acids from the cysteine to the phenylalanine. The read is trimmed to its CDR3 DNA, 39 bases read in frame from base 1. The germline ends are 7 bases apart after V is trimmed by 4 bases and J by 1 base. The paper's findings and limits, for the study overall: Because HLA typing was unavailable for some donors at each locus, only the typed subset was used in association tests. Immune exposure information for the cohort was limited to CMV serostatus. An association between a missense DCLRE1C variant and V-gene and J-gene trimming of TCR beta chains was found in a later genetic analysis and replicated in an independent cohort. Some IMGT-functional V segments, including TRBV6-2 and TRBV6-3, could not be distinguished by the 87-base-pair reads and were therefore excluded. Assigning TCR associations to individual alleles was difficult when HLA alleles, especially DR and DQ, strongly co-occurred. A further reported finding was that TCR beta sequences accurately predicted the HLA-A and HLA-B alleles for most subjects in the first cohort. According to a later analysis, TCR association rates differed among HLA loci, with DRB1 alleles showing the most associated TCRs and HLA-C alleles showing the fewest. Presence/absence analyses assumed roughly uniform sequencing depth across donors, an assumption that may not hold. Because counts were too low, some 16 rarely observed V segments, including chromosome 9 orphons, were excluded from the earlier analysis of some 590 of the donors. Specific HLA alleles were associated with over 15,000 TCR beta sequences at a false discovery rate of 0.05 in a later analysis. The classifier was reported to diagnose cytomegalovirus status with high specificity and sensitivity in both the original cohort and the validation cohort. Most TCR sequences were observed very rarely across donors, whereas some public TCRs were present in many individuals. In vitro tests confirmed that three of the cytomegalovirus-associated TCR beta chains recognize cytomegalovirus antigens. The study gave a list of under 200 TCR beta chains associated with cytomegalovirus. In a later analysis, several top co-occurrence clusters were reported to appear linked to parvovirus B19, influenza, CMV and Epstein-Barr virus. Broadly in line with IMGT annotations, most TCR beta V segments showed up in productive rearrangements about 87% or about 30% of the time in an earlier analysis of a few hundred of the donors. According to the authors, the approach could potentially be generalized to other disease states and immunological phenotypes. A cluster of highly shared sequence variants was judged likely to represent a technical artifact of the sequencing pipeline. In a later analysis, HLA-associated TCR beta chains showed more clonal expansion and lower generation probabilities than non-associated chains that were equally common. Most CMV-associated TCR beta chains appeared to be HLA-restricted in a later analysis, and the HLA associations seemed to be driven largely by CMV exposure. Compared with the approximately 700-donor mean, donors in an Asian-associated ancestry cluster had fewer N-insertions in productive TCRs, according to a later genetic analysis. Linkage disequilibrium might explain the correlated functional status among segregating V segments, but an unknown experimental factor could not be excluded. In this cohort, only TCR beta chains were sequenced, and detectable features were limited by the absence of alpha or paired-chain data.

Sequenced material: PBMCs. The chain is made from TRBV10-3 and TRBJ2-5; the D gene remains uncertain. The TCR was taken from a woman aged 18 to 35 in good health and CMV-seronegative. This receptor has the CDR3 CAISAVIQETQYF. The DNA sequence is TGTGCCATCAGTGCGGTAATCCAAGAGACCCAGTACTTC.